This TCR beta chain came from a study of vaccination effects on CD4 cells after COVID-19. Points from the study as a whole: The authors studied few convalescent patients and collected no early post-infection timepoints.

Sequenced by immunoSEQ multiplex PCR; TCRdb stores in-frame clones only, minus some. The data contain 25,000 to 30,000 clones, approximately 70% of them singletons. A remark on this clone: The antigen remains undetermined.

Using viral peptide pools, the ViraFEST assay grew out antigen-specific CD4+ T cells prior to sequencing. Culturing for around eleven days preceded CD4+ T cell isolation. Vaccinated recipients, who were negative for nucleocapsid antibodies, had no history of SARS-CoV-2 infection. The source was CD4+ T cells from PBMCs cultured with HCoV-NL63 spike peptides, collected before COVID-19 vaccination. This clonotype was obtained from a human donor who received a COVID-19 vaccine.

In nucleotides, the CDR3 is TGTGCCAGCAGTGAGACAGGGGGGATTGGAAACACCATATATTTT. Translated: CASSETGGIGNTIYF. The rearrangement links TRBV25-1 to TRBJ1-3; 9 bases map to TRBD1. The CDR3 consists of 15 residues. Looked up from germline, CDR1 is MGHDK and CDR2 is SYGVNS. J gave up 3 bases and V 3 bases, and 3 bases lay outside the gene matches.